A single sample is the source of the 14 T cell receptor beta chains below, sequenced in a study of blood T cell repertoires in COVID-19. Profiling relied on immunoSEQ multiplex PCR, and the TCRdb table lists in-frame clones only, not all of them. The profile shows fewer than 250,000 clones, 85% to 90% of them singletons. Material for sequencing was peripheral blood. Receptors were obtained from a woman between 65 and 79 years old with acute or convalescent COVID-19.

The rearrangement links TRBV25-1 to TRBJ2-7; no firm D call. Germline assignment: CDR1 MGHDK and CDR2 SYGVNS. There are 11 residues in the CDR3. V was clipped by 9 bases and J by 5 bases, with 11 bases between them. CDR3 sequence: CASARIDEQYF. DNA of the CDR3: TGTGCCAGTGCTAGAATAGACGAGCAGTACTTC.

This clone was counted only a few times. The CDR3 DNA sequence: TGTGCCAGCAGGCCTCGGGGGGAAAGTAATTCACCCCTCCACTTT. This translates into CASRPRGESNSPLHF. V usage is TRBV6-6 and J usage is TRBJ1-6, with D possibly being TRBD1 (5 bases). CDR3 length equals 15 residues. V was shortened by 6 bases and J by 6 bases, with 15 bases between the two germline ends. Germline lookup yields CDR1 MNHNY and CDR2 SVGAGI (reference sequence).

J is TRBJ1-3 and V is TRBV15, with D hard to call. The V gene's germline CDR1 is LNHNV and CDR2 YYDKDF (reference sequence). With 6 bases removed from V and 0 bases from J, the gap between germline ends came to 6 bases. This CDR3 contains 13 residues. The CDR3 reads CATRTHSGNTIYF. CDR3 sequence (DNA): TGTGCCACCAGGACACACTCTGGAAACACCATATATTTT.

The chain uses TRBV28 and TRBJ1-6; TRBD1 matches 10 bases. Trimming took 8 bases from V and 0 from J; bases not matched to a gene: 4. This CDR3 has 16 amino acids. Per the germline V gene, CDR1 is MDHEN and CDR2 is SYDVKM. Here the CDR3 DNA reads TGTGCCAGCGCGACAGGGGGCGCCTCCTATAATTCACCCCTCCACTTT. This translates into CASATGGASYNSPLHF. Filled out from reference TRBV28 and TRBJ1-6, the complete variable domain reads DVKVTQSSRYLVKRTGEKVFLECVQDMDHENMFWYRQDPGLGLRLIYFSYDVKMKEKGDIPEGYSVSREKKERFSLILESASTNQTSMYLCASATGGASYNSPLHFGNGTRLTVT.

The rearrangement links TRBV27 to TRBJ2-7, with unresolved D. The CDR3 spans 16 residues. Trimming shortened V by 5 bases and J by 6 bases, and 23 bases separated the two germline ends. Germline V lookup: CDR1 MNHEY, CDR2 SMNVEV (reference sequence). CDR3 in DNA: TGTGCCAGCAGTCCCCTCCCGACTGGCTCTGCAAGCGAGCAGTACTTC. Its protein product is CASSPLPTGSASEQYF.

The V call is TRBV7-2, the J call TRBJ1-3; no clear D. Trimming left V 6 bases short and J 2 bases short, with 11 bases between. In germline, CDR1 is SGHTA, CDR2 FQGNSA. The CDR3 extends over 14 amino acids. For the CDR3, the DNA is TGTGCCAGCAGTCCTATCGTGGCTGGAAACACCATATATTTT. Its protein is CASSPIVAGNTIYF.

The rearrangement links TRBV5-1 to TRBJ2-7, with 12 nucleotides matching TRBD2. V trimming: 0 bases; J trimming: 4 bases; junction bases outside the gene matches: 5. Germline CDR1 reads SGHRS; CDR2 reads YFSETQ. This CDR3 has 16 residues. In nucleotides, the CDR3 is TGCGCCAGCAGCTTGGCTAGCGGGGGGGCCTGGTACGAGCAGTACTTC. Protein: CASSLASGGAWYEQYF.

The V gene is TRBV7-2, the J gene TRBJ1-1, with D maybe TRBD1 (5 bases). V dropped 5 bases and J dropped 5 bases, with 12 bases sitting between them. This CDR3 contains 13 residues. Germline CDR1 SGHTA, CDR2 FQGNSA. The CDR3 region is CASSQQRGTEAFF. The CDR3 nucleotides read TGTGCCAGCAGCCAACAACGGGGGACTGAAGCTTTCTTT.

The gene calls are TRBV7-2 and TRBJ2-2; TRBD2 agrees at 8 bases. V lost 2 bases to trimming and J lost 5 bases; unmatched junction nucleotides: 7. This CDR3 contains 16 residues. Germline V gene data show CDR1 as SGHTA and CDR2 as FQGNSA. The CDR3 here is CASSLLGGDRTGELFF. DNA of the CDR3: TGTGCCAGCAGCTTACTCGGGGGGGACCGTACCGGGGAGCTGTTTTTT.

This clone occurred a few times. The chain links TRBV18 to TRBJ1-2, with TRBD1 matching over 8 bases. CDR3 length equals 15 residues. The J segment lost 3 bases and the V segment lost 1 base, leaving 4 bases of the junction unmatched. Looked up from germline, CDR1 is KGHSH and CDR2 is LQKENI. CDR3 residues: CASSPRQGADYGYTF. The DNA of the CDR3 is TGTGCCAGCTCACCACGCCAGGGGGCTGACTATGGCTACACCTTC.

The V and J genes are TRBV11-2 and TRBJ2-2, with TRBD2 as a possible D gene (6 bases). This CDR3 contains 15 residues. CDR1 and CDR2 from the germline V gene are SGHAT and FQNNGV. Between the trimmed V and J ends, which lost 3 bases and 2 bases, there was a span of 10 bases. CDR3: CASSFGTVNTGELFF. The CDR3 bases are TGTGCCAGCAGCTTCGGGACTGTCAACACCGGGGAGCTGTTTTTT.

As to this clone: Germline is not matched at one junction end, which may reflect a read error. The V gene is TRBV3-1 (or the pseudogene TRBV3-2), the J gene TRBJ1-1; 7 bases line up with TRBD1. This CDR3 contains 12 residues. Germline V lookup: CDR1 LGHDT, CDR2 YNNKEL (reference sequence). CDR3 loop: CASSQDKGQTNF. CDR3 nucleotide sequence: TGTGCCAGCAGCCAAGATAAGGGACAGACCAATTTT.

The rearrangement joins TRBV11-2 to TRBJ1-4, with 9 bases aligning to TRBD1. V shed 5 bases, J shed 7 bases, and the junction held 5 bases outside the gene matches. Germline V gene lookup returns CDR1 SGHAT and CDR2 FQNNGV. The CDR3 has 14 amino acids. The DNA of the CDR3 is TGTGCCAGCAGCCCGGGACAGGGAGCTGAAAAACTGTTTTTT. Its protein product is CASSPGQGAEKLFF.

The chain carries TRBV6-5 and TRBJ1-1; weak D call: TRBD1 (6 bases). The CDR3 contains 14 residues. Germline V gene lookup returns CDR1 MNHEY and CDR2 SVGAGI. Trimming removed 6 bases from V and 3 bases from J, with 14 bases in between. As DNA, the CDR3 is TGTGCCAGCAGGATGGGACACCTTCACACTGAAGCTTTCTTT. Its protein product is CASRMGHLHTEAFF.